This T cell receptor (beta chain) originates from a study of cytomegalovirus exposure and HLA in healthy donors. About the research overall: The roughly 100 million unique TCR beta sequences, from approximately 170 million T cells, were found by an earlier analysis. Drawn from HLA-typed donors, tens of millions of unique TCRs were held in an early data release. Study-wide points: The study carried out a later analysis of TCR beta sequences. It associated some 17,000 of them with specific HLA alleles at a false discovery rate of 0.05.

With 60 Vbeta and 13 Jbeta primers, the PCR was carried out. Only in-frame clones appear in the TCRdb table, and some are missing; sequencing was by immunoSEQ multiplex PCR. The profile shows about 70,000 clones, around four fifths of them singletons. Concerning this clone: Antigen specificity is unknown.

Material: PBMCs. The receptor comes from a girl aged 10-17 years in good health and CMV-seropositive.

The CDR3, as DNA: TGTGCCAGCAGCTTCCCGGGACTAGCGGGAGATGAGCAGTACTTC. Translation gives CASSFPGLAGDEQYF. The rearrangement links TRBV7-9 to TRBJ2-7; 14 nucleotides match TRBD2. The V and J ends lost 3 bases and 7 bases, in that order; junction bases with no gene match: 5. From germline, CDR1 is SEHNR and CDR2 FQNEAQ (reference sequence). The CDR3 consists of 15 residues. Complete variable domain (other parts from reference TRBV7-9 and TRBJ2-7): DTGVSQNPRHKITKRGQNVTFRCDPISEHNRLYWYRQTLGQGPEFLTYFQNEAQLEKSRLLSDRFSAERPKGSFSTLEIQRTEQGDSAMYLCASSFPGLAGDEQYFGPGTRLTVT.